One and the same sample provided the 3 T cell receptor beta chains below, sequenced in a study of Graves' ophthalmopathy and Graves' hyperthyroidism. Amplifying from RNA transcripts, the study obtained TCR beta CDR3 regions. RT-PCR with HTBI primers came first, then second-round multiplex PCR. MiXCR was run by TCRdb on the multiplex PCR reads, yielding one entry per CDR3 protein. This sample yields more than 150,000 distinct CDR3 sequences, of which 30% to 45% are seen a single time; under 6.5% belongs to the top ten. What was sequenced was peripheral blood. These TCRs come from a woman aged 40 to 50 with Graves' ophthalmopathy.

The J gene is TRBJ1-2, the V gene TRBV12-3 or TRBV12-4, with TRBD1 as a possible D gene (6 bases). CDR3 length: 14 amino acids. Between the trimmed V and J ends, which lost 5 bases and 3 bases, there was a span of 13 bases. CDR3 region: CASSPQAGDYGYTF. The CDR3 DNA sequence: TGTGCCAGCAGTCCCCAGGCAGGGGACTATGGCTACACCTTC.

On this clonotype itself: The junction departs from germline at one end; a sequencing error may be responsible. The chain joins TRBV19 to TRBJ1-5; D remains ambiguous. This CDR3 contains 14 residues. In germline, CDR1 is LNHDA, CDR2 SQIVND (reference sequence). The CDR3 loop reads CASSGGASNQSQHF. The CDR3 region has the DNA TGTGCCAGTAGCGGAGGAGCTAGCAATCAGTCCCAGCATTTT.

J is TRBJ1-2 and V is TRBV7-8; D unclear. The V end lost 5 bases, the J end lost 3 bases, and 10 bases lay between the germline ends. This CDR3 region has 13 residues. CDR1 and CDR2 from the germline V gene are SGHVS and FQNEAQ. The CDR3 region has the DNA TGTGCCAGCAGCCGTAGCCCGGACTATGGCTACACCTTC. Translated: CASSRSPDYGYTF.